Below are 15 T cell receptor beta chains sequenced from a single sample in a study of blood T cells in healthy people across ages. Alongside a J-beta primer mix, a sample-barcoded 5' primer served in a second PCR lasting about 7 to 11 cycles. Via MiXCR, TCRdb re-called the 5' RACE reads, giving one row per CDR3 protein. Of about 780,000 distinct CDR3 sequences in the sample, approximately 59% were seen once. The sample was blood. These receptors were collected from a young man in good health.

The chain joins TRBV20-1 to TRBJ2-7, with TRBD2 matching over 14 bases. J lost 5 bases, V lost 5 bases, and 8 bases had no gene match. The CDR3 loop spans 15 amino acids. The V gene's germline CDR1 is DFQATT and CDR2 SNEGSKA (reference sequence). The CDR3 here is CSAGGPGLAGDEQYF. The DNA of the CDR3 is TGCAGTGCTGGGGGGCCGGGACTAGCGGGGGACGAGCAGTACTTC.

Details on this clonotype: The junction departs from the called germline gene at one end, perhaps through a read error. J is TRBJ2-6 and V is TRBV29-1; 8 nucleotides agree with TRBD1. CDR3 length: 16 amino acids. In germline, CDR1 is SQVTM, CDR2 ANQGSEA. In DNA, the CDR3 is TGCAGCGTTCAGGGGACAGGCCAAGCTGGGGCCAACGTCCCGACTTTC. This codes for CSVQGTGQAGANVPTF.

This clonotype came up a few times. The chain recombines TRBV6-1 with TRBJ1-2; D might be TRBD1 (6 bases). The V end lost 2 bases, the J end lost 8 bases, and 12 bases lay between the germline ends. Germline CDR1 is MNHNS and CDR2 is SASEGT. The CDR3 contains 13 residues. DNA of the CDR3: TGTGCCAGCAGTGAAAGGTCAGGGGTCGGCTACACCTTC. It codes for CASSERSGVGYTF.

There are many counts of this clonotype. The chain joins TRBV29-1 to TRBJ2-7, with 9 nucleotides matching TRBD2. After removal of 6 bases from V and 0 bases from J, the junction contained 12 bases not matched to a gene. The CDR3 is 16 amino acids. The V gene's germline CDR1 is SQVTM and CDR2 ANQGSEA. The CDR3 DNA reads as TGCAGCGTGATAGGTAGCGGGGGCGCGAGCTCCTACGAGCAGTACTTC. As protein: CSVIGSGGASSYEQYF.

A single count supports this clonotype. The chain links TRBV28 to TRBJ2-7, with TRBD1 matching over 9 bases. This CDR3 spans 14 amino acids. Germline V gives CDR1 MDHEN, CDR2 SYDVKM. Losses at the gene ends were 4 bases for V and 5 bases for J; bases not matched to a gene: 6. CDR3 region: CASSYGQGKDEQYF. CDR3 coding DNA: TGTGCCAGCAGTTACGGACAGGGGAAGGACGAGCAGTACTTC.

In this sample, this clonotype turned up a few times. This chain joins TRBV10-3 and TRBJ2-3, with TRBD1 as a possible D gene (6 bases). Trimming removed 0 bases from V and 2 bases from J, with 12 bases in between. This CDR3 contains 16 residues. Germline assignment: CDR1 ENHRY and CDR2 SYGVKD. The CDR3 sequence: CAISESGTSSTDTQYF. The CDR3 DNA follows: TGTGCCATCAGTGAGTCCGGGACAAGCTCCACAGATACGCAGTATTTT.

The chain couples TRBV20-1 to TRBJ1-2; 8 bases line up with TRBD1. CDR1 DFQATT and CDR2 SNEGSKA come from the germline V gene (reference sequence). V lost 0 bases, J lost 4 bases, and 7 bases stayed unmatched. CDR3 length equals 15 residues. The CDR3 reads CSARDLDRDLYGYTF. CDR3 nucleotide sequence: TGCAGTGCTAGAGATTTGGACAGGGACCTCTATGGCTACACCTTC.

With regard to this clonotype: The germline gene is not matched at one end of the junction; a read error may be the cause. The chain combines TRBV6-5 with TRBJ2-4; 7 bases map to TRBD1. CDR3 length equals 15 residues. The germline V gene encodes CDR1 MNHEY and CDR2 SVGAGI. CDR3 amino acids: CASSDSAGGSDIQYF. CDR3 in DNA: TGTGCCAGCAGTGACTCAGCAGGGGGATCTGACATTCAGTACTTC.

This clonotype has more than one count but fewer than ten. The chain combines TRBV7-3 with TRBJ2-5; unclear D gene. The germline V gene encodes CDR1 SGHTA and CDR2 FQGTGA. With 7 bases removed from V and 2 bases from J, the gap between germline ends came to 20 bases. The CDR3 totals 16 residues. CDR3 region: CASNIPRQAYQETQYF. The CDR3 nucleotides read TGTGCCAGCAATATTCCCAGACAAGCCTATCAAGAGACCCAGTACTTC.

As DNA, the CDR3 is TGCAGCGTTGATTTTAGGGAGGCGGCCCAAGAGACCCAGTACTTC. Its translation is CSVDFREAAQETQYF. The chain recombines TRBV29-1 with TRBJ2-5, with D possibly being TRBD2 (6 bases). CDR1 is SQVTM, CDR2 ANQGSEA, per germline. V dropped 3 bases and J dropped 1 base, with 15 bases sitting between them. The CDR3 is 15 residues long. The variable domain in full, completed from reference TRBV29-1 and TRBJ2-5, reads SAVISQKPSRDICQRGTSLTIQCQVDSQVTMMFWYRQQPGQSLTLIATANQGSEATYESGFVIDKFPISRPNLTFSTLTVSNMSPEDSSIYLCSVDFREAAQETQYFGPGTRLLVL.

The chain combines TRBV2 with TRBJ2-1, with D possibly TRBD2 on 5 matching bases. Trimming left V 9 bases short and J 1 base short, with 16 bases between. The CDR3 consists of 15 residues. The V gene's germline CDR1 is SNHLY and CDR2 FYNNEI. For the CDR3, the DNA is TGTGCCAGATCCTGGAGCGGACCATCCTACAATGAGCAGTTCTTC. As protein: CARSWSGPSYNEQFF.

The rearrangement uses TRBV10-3 and TRBJ1-4; D ambiguous. This CDR3 has 12 amino acids. Trimming took off 3 bases at V and 1 base at J, with 0 bases between the two ends. Germline V CDR1 and CDR2: ENHRY, SYGVKD. In DNA form, the CDR3 reads TGTGCCATCAGTGAAACTAATGAAAAACTGTTTTTT. Translation: CAISETNEKLFF.

The rearrangement joins TRBV30 to TRBJ2-7, with 8 bases matching TRBD1. The J segment lost 4 bases and the V segment lost 7 bases, leaving 9 bases of the junction unmatched. CDR3 length equals 13 residues. CDR1 and CDR2 (germline): GTSNPN, SVGIG (reference sequence). This CDR3 is CALHQGAGYEQYF. CDR3 DNA: TGTGCCTTACACCAGGGGGCGGGGTACGAGCAGTACTTC.

The chain has TRBV4-2 and TRBJ2-5, with D perhaps TRBD1 (5 bases). V was cut by 0 bases and J by 3 bases, with 8 bases left in between. CDR3 length equals 14 residues. CDR1 is LGHNA and CDR2 is YNFKEQ in the germline V gene. The chain's CDR3 is CASSQDSREETQYF. CDR3 in DNA: TGTGCCAGCAGCCAAGATTCCAGGGAAGAGACCCAGTACTTC.

The chain combines TRBV20-1 with TRBJ2-7; 8 positions match TRBD1. Trimming removed 2 bases from V and 4 bases from J; junction bases left unmatched: 7. The CDR3 is 14 amino acids. In germline, CDR1 is DFQATT, CDR2 SNEGSKA (reference sequence). The CDR3 DNA follows: TGCAGTGCTAGAAAGACAGGGGTGGTATACGAGCAGTACTTC. Protein sequence: CSARKTGVVYEQYF.